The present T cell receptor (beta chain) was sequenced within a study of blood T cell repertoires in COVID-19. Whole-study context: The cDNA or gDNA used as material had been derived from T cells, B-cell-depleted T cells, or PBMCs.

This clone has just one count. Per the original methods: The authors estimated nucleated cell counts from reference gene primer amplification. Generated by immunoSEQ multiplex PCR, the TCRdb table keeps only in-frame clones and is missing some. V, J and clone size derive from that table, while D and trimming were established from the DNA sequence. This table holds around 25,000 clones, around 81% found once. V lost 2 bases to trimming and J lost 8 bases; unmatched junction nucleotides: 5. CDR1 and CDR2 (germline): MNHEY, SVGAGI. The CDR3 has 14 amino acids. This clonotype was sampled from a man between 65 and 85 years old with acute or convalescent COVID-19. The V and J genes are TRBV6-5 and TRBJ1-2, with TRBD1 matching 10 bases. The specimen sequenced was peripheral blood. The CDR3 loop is CASSYDRGPEGYTF. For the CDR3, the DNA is TGTGCCAGCAGTTACGACAGGGGGCCGGAAGGCTACACCTTC.